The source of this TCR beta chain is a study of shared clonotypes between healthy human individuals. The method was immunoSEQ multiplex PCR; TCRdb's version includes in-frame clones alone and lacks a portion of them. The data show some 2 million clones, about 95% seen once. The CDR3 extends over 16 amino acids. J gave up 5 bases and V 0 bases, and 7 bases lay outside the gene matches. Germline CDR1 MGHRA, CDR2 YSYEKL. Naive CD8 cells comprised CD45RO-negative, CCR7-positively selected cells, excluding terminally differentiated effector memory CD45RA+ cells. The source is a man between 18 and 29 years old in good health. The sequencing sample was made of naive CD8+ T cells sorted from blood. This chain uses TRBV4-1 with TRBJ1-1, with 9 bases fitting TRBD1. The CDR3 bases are TGCGCCAGCAGCCAAGATCCCGGGACAGGGTTTACTGAAGCTTTCTTT. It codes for CASSQDPGTGFTEAFF.